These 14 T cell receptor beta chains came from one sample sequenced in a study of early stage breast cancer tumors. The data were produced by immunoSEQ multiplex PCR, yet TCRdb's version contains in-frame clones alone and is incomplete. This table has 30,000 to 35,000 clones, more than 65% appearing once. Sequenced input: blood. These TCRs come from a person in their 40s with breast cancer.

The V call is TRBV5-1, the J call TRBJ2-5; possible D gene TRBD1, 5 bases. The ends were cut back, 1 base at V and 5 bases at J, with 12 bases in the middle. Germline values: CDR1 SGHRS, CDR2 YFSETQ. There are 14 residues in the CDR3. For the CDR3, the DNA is TGCGCCAGCAGCTTGTTATGGACAAGGGAGACCCAGTACTTC. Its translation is CASSLLWTRETQYF.

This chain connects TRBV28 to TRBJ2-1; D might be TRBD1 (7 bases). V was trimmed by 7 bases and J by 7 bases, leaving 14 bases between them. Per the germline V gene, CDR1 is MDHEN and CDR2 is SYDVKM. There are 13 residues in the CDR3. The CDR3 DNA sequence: TGTGCCAGCACCCGACAGGGAGGTAATGAGCAGTTCTTC. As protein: CASTRQGGNEQFF.

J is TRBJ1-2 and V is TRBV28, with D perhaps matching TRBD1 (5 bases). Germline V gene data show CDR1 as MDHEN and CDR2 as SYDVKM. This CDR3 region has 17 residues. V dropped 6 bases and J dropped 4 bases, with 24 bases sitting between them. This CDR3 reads CASSTQGAGEGIYGYTF. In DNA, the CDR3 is TGTGCCAGCAGCACTCAAGGCGCGGGGGAAGGGATCTATGGCTACACCTTC.

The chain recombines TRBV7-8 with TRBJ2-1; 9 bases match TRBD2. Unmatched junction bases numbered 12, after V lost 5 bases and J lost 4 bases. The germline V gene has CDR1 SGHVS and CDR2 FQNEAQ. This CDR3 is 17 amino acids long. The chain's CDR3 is CASSKRGSAGGYNEQFF. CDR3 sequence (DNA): TGTGCCAGCAGCAAAAGAGGATCAGCGGGAGGTTACAATGAGCAGTTCTTC.

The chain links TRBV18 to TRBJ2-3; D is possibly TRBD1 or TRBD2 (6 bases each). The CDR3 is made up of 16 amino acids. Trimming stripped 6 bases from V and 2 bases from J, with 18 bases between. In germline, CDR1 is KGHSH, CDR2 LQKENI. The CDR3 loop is CASSSRRGTSTDTQYF. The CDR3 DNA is TGTGCCAGCTCCTCGAGGAGGGGGACCTCCACAGATACGCAGTATTTT.

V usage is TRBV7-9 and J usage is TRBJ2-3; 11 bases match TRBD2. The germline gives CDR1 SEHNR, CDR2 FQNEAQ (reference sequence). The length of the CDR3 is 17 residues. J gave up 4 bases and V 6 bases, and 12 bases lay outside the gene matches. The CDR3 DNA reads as TGTGCCAGCAGTCGGACTAGCGGGTTCCGGACTCCAGATACGCAGTATTTT. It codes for CASSRTSGFRTPDTQYF.

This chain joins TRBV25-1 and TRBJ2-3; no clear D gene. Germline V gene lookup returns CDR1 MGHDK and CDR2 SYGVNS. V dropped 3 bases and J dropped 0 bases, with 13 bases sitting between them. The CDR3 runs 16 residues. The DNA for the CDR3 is TGTGCCAGCAGTGACCGAGACGCCAATAGCACAGATACGCAGTATTTT. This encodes CASSDRDANSTDTQYF.

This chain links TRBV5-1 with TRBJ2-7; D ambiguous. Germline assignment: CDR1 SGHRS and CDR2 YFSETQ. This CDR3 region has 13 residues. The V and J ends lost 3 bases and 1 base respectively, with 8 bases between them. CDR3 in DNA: TGCGCCAGCAGCTCACCAGGATCCTACGAGCAGTACTTC. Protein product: CASSSPGSYEQYF.

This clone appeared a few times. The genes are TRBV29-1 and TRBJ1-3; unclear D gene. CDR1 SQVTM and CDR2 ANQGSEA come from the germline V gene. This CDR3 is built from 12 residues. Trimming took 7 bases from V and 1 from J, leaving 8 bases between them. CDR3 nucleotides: TGCAGCGCTGGCTTATCTGGAAACACCATATATTTT. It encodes CSAGLSGNTIYF.

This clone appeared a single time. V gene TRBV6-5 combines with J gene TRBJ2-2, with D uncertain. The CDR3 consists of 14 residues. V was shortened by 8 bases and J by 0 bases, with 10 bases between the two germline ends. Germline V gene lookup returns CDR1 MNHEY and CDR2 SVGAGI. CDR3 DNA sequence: TGTGCCAGCGGGTTAGACGCGAACACCGGGGAGCTGTTTTTT. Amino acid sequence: CASGLDANTGELFF.

Here the CDR3 reads CASSLTPSYEQYF. The DNA for the CDR3 is TGCGCCAGCAGCTTAACTCCATCCTACGAGCAGTACTTC. The gene calls are TRBV5-1 and TRBJ2-7; D gene unclear. Germline V gives CDR1 SGHRS, CDR2 YFSETQ. CDR3 length: 13 residues. Trimming pared 2 bases from V and 1 base from J, leaving 7 bases between. Variable domain in full (rest from reference TRBV5-1 and TRBJ2-7): KAGVTQTPRYLIKTRGQQVTLSCSPISGHRSVSWYQQTPGQGLQFLFEYFSETQRNKGNFPGRFSGRQFSNSRSEMNVSTLELGDSALYLCASSLTPSYEQYFGPGTRLTVT.

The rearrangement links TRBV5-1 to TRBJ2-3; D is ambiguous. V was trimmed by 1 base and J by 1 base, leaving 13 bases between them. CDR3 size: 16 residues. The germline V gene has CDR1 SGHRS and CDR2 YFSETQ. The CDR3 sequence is CASSLISFDRTDTQYF. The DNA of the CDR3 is TGCGCCAGCAGCTTGATCAGCTTTGATCGCACAGATACGCAGTATTTT.

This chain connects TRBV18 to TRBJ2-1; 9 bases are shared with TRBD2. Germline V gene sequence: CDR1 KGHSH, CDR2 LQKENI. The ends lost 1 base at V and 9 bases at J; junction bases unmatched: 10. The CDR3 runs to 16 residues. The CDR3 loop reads CASSPLAGGRGGEQFF. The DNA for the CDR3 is TGTGCCAGCTCACCACTGGCAGGCGGGAGGGGCGGTGAGCAGTTCTTC.

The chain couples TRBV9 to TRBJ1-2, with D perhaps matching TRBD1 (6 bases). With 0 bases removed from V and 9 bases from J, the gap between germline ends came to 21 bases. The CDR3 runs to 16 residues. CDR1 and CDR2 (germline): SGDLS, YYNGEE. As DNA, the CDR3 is TGTGCCAGCAGCGTAGAGGTGGGACACGGATCGTTAAGCTACACCTTC. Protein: CASSVEVGHGSLSYTF.